This TCR beta chain stems from a study of shared clonotypes between healthy human individuals. TCRdb's table, derived via immunoSEQ multiplex PCR, lists solely in-frame clones and lacks some. In the table there are about 380,000 clones, 90% to 98% of which are singletons. V shed 0 bases, J shed 1 base, and the junction held 3 bases outside the gene matches. Germline V gene lookup returns CDR1 SGDLS and CDR2 YYNGEE. The CDR3 length is 18 residues. The chain employs TRBV9 and TRBJ2-3; 15 bases match TRBD2. The clonotype originates from a man younger than 45 in good health. Sequencing used memory CD8+ T cells sorted from blood. Subset given: CD45RO+ cells pooled with CCR7-negative TemRA cells. CDR3 in DNA: TGTGCCAGCAGCGTAGGGACTAGCGGGAGGGCCGGCACAGATACGCAGTATTTT. This encodes CASSVGTSGRAGTDTQYF.